Listed here are 23 T cell receptor beta chains from one sample, sequenced in a study of cytomegalovirus exposure and HLA in healthy donors. 13 Jbeta primers and 60 Vbeta primers were used for the PCR. Method: immunoSEQ multiplex PCR; TCRdb's copy keeps in-frame clones and lacks some. The sample includes 200,000 to 250,000 clones, less than 85% of them seen just once. The specimen was PBMCs. The receptors originated from a girl between 2 and 10 years old in good health and CMV-seronegative.

Comments on this clone: At the DNA level, this CDR3 is encoded by other sequences in the same sample as well. V gene TRBV18 combines with J gene TRBJ1-1, with TRBD1 matching 7 bases. The V gene's germline CDR1 is KGHSH and CDR2 LQKENI. This CDR3 is 14 amino acids long. The trim removed 2 bases at V and 4 bases at J, leaving 4 bases unmatched. The CDR3 sequence is CASSPRQGSTEAFF. CDR3 DNA sequence: TGTGCCAGCTCACCAAGACAGGGTTCCACTGAAGCTTTCTTT.

The rearrangement uses TRBV7-9 and TRBJ1-3, with unresolved D. CDR1 is SEHNR, CDR2 FQNEAQ, per germline (reference sequence). Trimming removed 5 bases at V and 5 bases at J, with 10 bases between. There are 13 residues in the CDR3. CDR3 loop: CASSGTNRNTIYF. DNA of the CDR3: TGTGCCAGCAGCGGCACCAACCGAAACACCATATATTTT.

The chain has TRBV12-5 and TRBJ2-1; D might be TRBD1 (6 bases). V shed 4 bases and J shed 7 bases, with 17 bases lying between them. Germline V gene lookup returns CDR1 LGHNT and CDR2 FRNRAP. This CDR3 contains 15 residues. CDR3 DNA: TGTGCTAGTGGTTCGAACAGGGTGAGGCTGAATGAGCAGTTCTTC. Amino acids: CASGSNRVRLNEQFF.

The rearrangement uses TRBV12-5 and TRBJ1-1; D unclear. There are 12 residues in the CDR3. V lost 1 base, J lost 3 bases, and 3 bases lay in between. From germline, CDR1 is LGHNT and CDR2 FRNRAP. CDR3 nucleotide sequence: TGTGCTAGTGGTTTGGCAGACACTGAAGCTTTCTTT. Translated, it gives CASGLADTEAFF. The full variable domain, with the rest looked up from reference TRBV12-5 and TRBJ1-1, is DARVTQTPRHKVTEMGQEVTMRCQPILGHNTVFWYRQTMMQGLELLAYFRNRAPLDDSGMPKDRFSAEMPDATLATLKIQPSEPRDSAVYFCASGLADTEAFFGQGTRLTVV.

CDR3 residues: CASGLPPGDEQYF. The CDR3 nucleotides are TGTGCTAGTGGTTTGCCACCCGGGGACGAGCAGTACTTC. The rearrangement links TRBV12-5 to TRBJ2-7; TRBD2 might be the D (5 bases). Looked up from germline, CDR1 is LGHNT and CDR2 is FRNRAP. Trimming removed 2 bases from V and 5 bases from J, with 10 bases in between. The CDR3 sequence is 13 residues long.

The table lists this clone with a few counts. V is TRBV23-1 and J is TRBJ2-6; tentative D call: TRBD1 (5 bases). TRBV23-1 is an ORF; its function is uncertain. V was shortened by 4 bases and J by 2 bases, with 15 bases between the two germline ends. The CDR3 totals 17 residues. CDR3: CASSLSGFVTGANVLTF. CDR3 in DNA: TGCGCCAGCAGTCTTTCAGGGTTTGTTACTGGGGCCAACGTCCTGACTTTC.

The genes are TRBV7-9 and TRBJ2-3; 8 bases are a match to TRBD2. CDR1 is SEHNR, CDR2 FQNEAQ, per germline (reference sequence). The CDR3 is 16 amino acids. J was trimmed by 4 bases and V by 5 bases; bases with no gene match: 11. CDR3 sequence: CASSPGGPSRPDTQYF. The DNA of the CDR3 is TGTGCCAGCAGCCCGGGAGGGCCCAGTCGACCAGATACGCAGTATTTT.

The V call is TRBV4-1, the J call TRBJ2-5, with 8 bases lining up with TRBD2. Germline CDR1 reads MGHRA; CDR2 reads YSYEKL. This CDR3 spans 17 amino acids. J gave up 4 bases and V 8 bases, and 18 bases lay outside the gene matches. CDR3 sequence reads: CASSVLGTSKGGETQYF. CDR3 sequence (DNA): TGCGCCAGCTCCGTTCTAGGGACTAGTAAGGGGGGAGAGACCCAGTACTTC.

The genes are TRBV4-1 and TRBJ1-2; D remains ambiguous. Trimming removed 3 bases at V and 5 bases at J, with 16 bases between. The germline gives CDR1 MGHRA, CDR2 YSYEKL. There are 15 residues in the CDR3. The CDR3 reads CASSHRPRGHYGYTF. In nucleotides, the CDR3 is TGCGCCAGCAGCCATAGGCCGCGCGGCCATTATGGCTACACCTTC.

J is TRBJ2-7 and V is TRBV6-5; D is uncertain. There are 13 residues in the CDR3. Germline CDR1 is MNHEY and CDR2 is SVGAGI. V lost 8 bases and J 4 bases, leaving 15 bases between the germline ends. The CDR3 here is CASGVAPTYEQYF. The CDR3 nucleotides read TGTGCCAGCGGCGTAGCCCCGACGTACGAGCAGTACTTC.

The chain is built from TRBV29-1 and TRBJ1-1; D unclear. From germline, CDR1 is SQVTM and CDR2 ANQGSEA. The CDR3 is made up of 14 amino acids. The germline V and J ends were trimmed by 6 bases and 1 base, with 15 bases remaining between them. In DNA, the CDR3 is TGCAGCGTGAAACAGTCAAACCAGAACACTGAAGCTTTCTTT. Protein: CSVKQSNQNTEAFF.

This clone appeared a few times. This chain joins TRBV7-8 and TRBJ1-4; a weak D match, TRBD1 (5 bases). This CDR3 is built from 14 residues. Germline V lookup: CDR1 SGHVS, CDR2 FQNEAQ. Trimming shortened V by 5 bases and J by 8 bases, and 15 bases separated the two germline ends. The CDR3 DNA is TGTGCCAGCAGCCCCGGGGTGGGGGGGGAAAAACTGTTTTTT. This codes for CASSPGVGGEKLFF.

This clone was seen just once. The CDR3 DNA reads TGTGCCAGCAGCCAAGCGGGAGCTCCCTACGAGCAGTACTTC. Encoded protein: CASSQAGAPYEQYF. The chain uses TRBV7-6 and TRBJ2-7, with TRBD2 identical over 8 bases. The CDR3 runs 14 residues. The germline CDR1 and CDR2 sequences are SGHVS and FNYEAQ. With V trimmed by 5 bases and J by 2 bases, 5 bases remained unmatched.

The rearrangement joins TRBV27 to TRBJ1-1; no clear D. V lost 3 bases and J 1 base, leaving 9 bases between the germline ends. This CDR3 is 14 amino acids long. Germline values: CDR1 MNHEY, CDR2 SMNVEV (reference sequence). CDR3 sequence (DNA): TGTGCCAGCAGTTTGGGCTTAAAGAACACTGAAGCTTTCTTT. The encoded protein is CASSLGLKNTEAFF.

The chain recombines TRBV9 with TRBJ2-1, with 7 bases identical to TRBD2. The CDR3 is made up of 17 amino acids. CDR1 and CDR2 from the germline V gene are SGDLS and YYNGEE. The V segment lost 4 bases and the J segment 0 bases; nucleotides outside the gene matches: 10. The CDR3 loop reads CASSTRGGRDSYNEQFF. In nucleotides, the CDR3 is TGTGCCAGCAGCACTCGAGGAGGGAGGGACTCCTACAATGAGCAGTTCTTC.

This clone was counted only a few times. The CDR3 region has the DNA TGTGCCAGCAGCTTGGAGGCGGGGGGACATTTAGCTTTCTTT. This sequence encodes CASSLEAGGHLAFF. V usage is TRBV5-6 and J usage is TRBJ1-1; possible D gene TRBD1, 6 bases. CDR3 size: 14 residues. V lost 0 bases and J lost 10, with 16 bases in between. Germline V gene sequence: CDR1 SGHDT, CDR2 YYEEEE.

This chain connects TRBV2 to TRBJ2-7; D possibly corresponds to TRBD2 (5 bases). The CDR3 has 13 amino acids. The V and J ends lost 7 bases and 2 bases respectively, with 12 bases between them. Germline CDR1 and CDR2: SNHLY and FYNNEI. The CDR3 sequence is CASTAGDTYEQYF. The CDR3 DNA reads TGTGCCAGCACCGCCGGGGATACCTACGAGCAGTACTTC.

This clone was counted between two and nine times. The chain joins TRBV4-2 to TRBJ1-1, with D possibly TRBD1 on 5 matching bases. The CDR3 loop spans 12 amino acids. Germline V gene data show CDR1 as LGHNA and CDR2 as YNFKEQ. Trimming cost V 5 bases and J 7 bases, with 11 bases left between them. The CDR3: CASSETDSEAFF. CDR3 coding DNA: TGTGCCAGCAGCGAGACAGACAGTGAAGCTTTCTTT.

The gene calls are TRBV2 and TRBJ2-5; tentatively, D is TRBD1 (5 bases). CDR1 and CDR2 (germline): SNHLY, FYNNEI. The CDR3 spans 12 residues. V lost 8 bases, J lost 7 bases, and 14 bases lay in between. The CDR3 protein is CASLQDLGTQYF. For the CDR3, the DNA is TGTGCCAGCTTACAGGATCTCGGGACCCAGTACTTC.

V is TRBV5-1 and J is TRBJ1-1; possibly TRBD1 for D (6 bases). This CDR3 is 13 amino acids long. Germline lookup yields CDR1 SGHRS and CDR2 YFSETQ. Trimming took off 4 bases at V and 3 bases at J, with 10 bases between the two ends. Here the CDR3 reads CASSPRGHTEAFF. CDR3 coding DNA: TGCGCCAGCAGCCCGCGGGGGCACACTGAAGCTTTCTTT.

The rearrangement uses TRBV27 and TRBJ2-7, with 8 bases identical to TRBD2. The trim removed 1 base at V and 3 bases at J, leaving 5 bases unmatched. The CDR3 is 15 amino acids. Germline assignment: CDR1 MNHEY and CDR2 SMNVEV (reference sequence). The CDR3 DNA reads as TGTGCCAGCAGTTTATTCGGGACTAGTTACTACGAGCAGTACTTC. Protein product: CASSLFGTSYYEQYF.

The V and J genes are TRBV5-1 and TRBJ2-7, with D perhaps TRBD2 (5 bases). This CDR3 is built from 12 residues. The V gene lost 2 bases and the J gene lost 5 bases, with 8 bases spanning the gap. CDR1 is SGHRS and CDR2 is YFSETQ in the germline V gene. The CDR3 sequence is CASSFEGNEQYF. CDR3 nucleotide sequence: TGCGCCAGCAGCTTCGAGGGTAACGAGCAGTACTTC.

The chain couples TRBV15 to TRBJ1-5; no reliable D call. V lost 3 bases to trimming and J lost 6 bases, with 9 bases between them. CDR1 and CDR2 from the germline V gene are LNHNV and YYDKDF (reference sequence). The CDR3 extends over 13 amino acids. CDR3 protein: CATSRRRSQPQHF. CDR3 DNA: TGTGCCACCAGCAGGAGGCGTTCTCAGCCCCAGCATTTT.